The 10 T cell receptor beta chains presented below share a single source sample, sequenced in a study of CD8+ T cells in alopecia areata. RNA was isolated and reverse transcribed to cDNA, the sequencing template. TCRdb's table, derived via immunoSEQ multiplex PCR, lists solely in-frame clones and lacks some. The data hold 150,000 to 200,000 clones, with around three fifths observed a single time. This specimen was CD4+ T cells sorted from blood, taken at week 0. These receptors were taken from a human donor with alopecia areata.

This clone appeared a few times. The rearrangement joins TRBV29-1 to TRBJ1-5; 9 nucleotides line up with TRBD1. The CDR3 loop spans 15 amino acids. V dropped 5 bases and J dropped 5; count of bases not matched to a gene: 10. Germline CDR1 and CDR2: SQVTM and ANQGSEA. The CDR3: CSVCGTGFGDQPQHF. CDR3 coding DNA: TGCAGCGTTTGCGGGACAGGGTTCGGGGATCAGCCCCAGCATTTT.

The rearrangement links TRBV12-5 to TRBJ2-7; 10 bases match TRBD1. J lost 11 bases, V lost 2 bases, and 3 bases had no gene match. The CDR3 has 12 residues. Germline CDR1 and CDR2: LGHNT and FRNRAP. The CDR3 nucleotides read TGTGCTAGTGGTTTGTCTGGACAGGGGGAGTACTTC. Amino acid sequence: CASGLSGQGEYF.

Only a few counts were recorded for this clone. This sequence joins TRBV25-1 and TRBJ2-7; D is unresolved. Per the germline V gene, CDR1 is MGHDK and CDR2 is SYGVNS. The V and J ends lost 4 bases and 6 bases respectively, with 13 bases between them. CDR3 length equals 13 residues. In DNA form, the CDR3 reads TGTGCCAGCAGTGCGGGTTCCCCGCGCGAGCAGTACTTC. Translated, it gives CASSAGSPREQYF.

This clone was counted only a few times. The chain recombines TRBV29-1 with TRBJ1-1; no definite D call. Germline lookup yields CDR1 SQVTM and CDR2 ANQGSEA. V was cut by 3 bases and J by 6 bases, with 14 bases left in between. CDR3 size: 13 residues. In DNA, the CDR3 is TGCAGCGTTGAGAGGAGGCTTAGCCCTGAAGCTTTCTTT. This translates into CSVERRLSPEAFF. Complete variable domain (other parts from reference TRBV29-1 and TRBJ1-1): SAVISQKPSRDICQRGTSLTIQCQVDSQVTMMFWYRQQPGQSLTLIATANQGSEATYESGFVIDKFPISRPNLTFSTLTVSNMSPEDSSIYLCSVERRLSPEAFFGQGTRLTVV.

This clone has a count of ten or more. The chain links TRBV23-1 to TRBJ2-1; 10 positions match TRBD1. TRBV23-1 is annotated as an ORF whose role is uncertain. With 6 bases clipped from V and 6 bases from J, the junction kept 20 bases outside the gene matches. CDR3 length: 19 residues. The CDR3 DNA follows: TGCGCCAGCAGCCCCTCCCGGGACAGGGGAGGATTGTATTGCAATGAGCAGTTCTTC. Translation gives CASSPSRDRGGLYCNEQFF.

This clone has a handful of counts. The CDR3 reads CAWSKTGLADTQYF. CDR3 sequence (DNA): TGTGCCTGGAGTAAGACAGGGCTGGCCGATACGCAGTATTTT. The chain has TRBV30 and TRBJ2-3, with 7 positions matching TRBD1. Germline values: CDR1 GTSNPN, CDR2 SVGIG (reference sequence). V lost 2 bases to trimming and J lost 6 bases; unmatched junction nucleotides: 8. The CDR3 totals 14 residues.

This clone appeared a few times. The rearrangement links TRBV30 to TRBJ1-5, with 9 nucleotides matching TRBD1. With 2 bases clipped from V and 7 bases from J, the junction kept 9 bases outside the gene matches. The CDR3 spans 15 residues. Germline lookup yields CDR1 GTSNPN and CDR2 SVGIG (reference sequence). For the CDR3, the DNA is TGTGCCTGGAGTTTACAGGGGGCGCATTTCCAGCCCCAGCATTTT. Residues: CAWSLQGAHFQPQHF.

The rearrangement links TRBV29-1 to TRBJ2-3, with 7 bases lining up with TRBD1. The germline V gene has CDR1 SQVTM and CDR2 ANQGSEA. CDR3 length equals 12 residues. V shed 7 bases, J shed 4 bases, and the junction held 5 bases outside the gene matches. CDR3 sequence: CSGQGHADTQYF. DNA for the CDR3: TGCAGCGGACAGGGTCACGCAGATACGCAGTATTTT.

The V and J genes are TRBV2 and TRBJ1-2; D unclear. The germline gives CDR1 SNHLY, CDR2 FYNNEI. Trimming left V 3 bases short and J 4 bases short, with 12 bases between. The length of the CDR3 is 14 residues. CDR3 in DNA: TGTGCCAGCAGTGAGGTCGCAGCGATCTATGGCTACACCTTC. Its translation is CASSEVAAIYGYTF. Drawing the rest from reference TRBV2 and TRBJ1-2, the complete variable domain is EPEVTQTPSHQVTQMGQEVILRCVPISNHLYFYWYRQILGQKVEFLVSFYNNEISEKSEIFDDQFSVERPDGSNFTLKIRSTKLEDSAMYFCASSEVAAIYGYTFGSGTRLTVV.

This clone was seen a single time. The gene calls are TRBV7-8 and TRBJ1-6; 7 positions agree with TRBD1. The CDR3 is made up of 14 amino acids. Trimming at V came to 8 bases and at J to 3 bases, leaving 4 bases not matched to a gene. Germline-derived CDR1 and CDR2 are SGHVS and FQNEAQ. CDR3 coding DNA: TGTGCCAGCCGGGACAGAGACTATAATTCACCCCTCCACTTT. This codes for CASRDRDYNSPLHF.